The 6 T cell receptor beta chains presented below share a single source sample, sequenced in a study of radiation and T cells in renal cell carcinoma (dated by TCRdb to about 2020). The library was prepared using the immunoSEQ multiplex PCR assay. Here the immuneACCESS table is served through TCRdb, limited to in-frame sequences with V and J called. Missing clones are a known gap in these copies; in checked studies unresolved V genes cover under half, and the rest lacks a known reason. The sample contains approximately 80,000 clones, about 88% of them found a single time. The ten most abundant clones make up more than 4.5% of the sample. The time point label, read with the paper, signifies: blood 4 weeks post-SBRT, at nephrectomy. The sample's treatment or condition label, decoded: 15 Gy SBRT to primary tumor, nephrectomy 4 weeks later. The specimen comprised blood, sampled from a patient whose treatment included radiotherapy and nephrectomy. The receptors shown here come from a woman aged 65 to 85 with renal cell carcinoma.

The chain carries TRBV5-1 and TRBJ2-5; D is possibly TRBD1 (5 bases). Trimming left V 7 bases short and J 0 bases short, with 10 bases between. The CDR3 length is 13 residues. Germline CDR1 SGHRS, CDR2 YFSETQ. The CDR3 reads CASSGHHQETQYF. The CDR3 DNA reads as TGCGCCAGCTCCGGACACCACCAAGAGACCCAGTACTTC.

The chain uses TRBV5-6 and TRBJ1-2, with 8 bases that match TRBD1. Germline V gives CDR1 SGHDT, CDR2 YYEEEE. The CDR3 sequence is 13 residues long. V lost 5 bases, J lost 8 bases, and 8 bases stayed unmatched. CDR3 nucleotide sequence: TGTGCCAGCAGTCCTCAGGGGGCCGGGGGCTACACCTTC. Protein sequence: CASSPQGAGGYTF.

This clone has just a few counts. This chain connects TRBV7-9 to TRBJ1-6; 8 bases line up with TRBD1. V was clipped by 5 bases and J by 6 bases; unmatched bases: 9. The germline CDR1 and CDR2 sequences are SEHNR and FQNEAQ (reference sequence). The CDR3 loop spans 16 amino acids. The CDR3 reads CASSRTLTGGNSPLHF. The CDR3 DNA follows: TGTGCCAGCAGCAGAACACTTACAGGGGGTAATTCACCCCTCCACTTT. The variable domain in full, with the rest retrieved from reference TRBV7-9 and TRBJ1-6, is DTGVSQNPRHKITKRGQNVTFRCDPISEHNRLYWYRQTLGQGPEFLTYFQNEAQLEKSRLLSDRFSAERPKGSFSTLEIQRTEQGDSAMYLCASSRTLTGGNSPLHFGNGTRLTVT.

The DNA for the CDR3 is TGTGCCAGCTCAGCGGGGGGGAATCATGAGCAGTTCTTC. Its protein product is CASSAGGNHEQFF. V and J are TRBV7-3 and TRBJ2-1, with TRBD2 matching 10 bases. The V gene's germline CDR1 is SGHTA and CDR2 FQGTGA. With 8 bases clipped from V and 8 bases from J, the junction kept 6 bases outside the gene matches. The CDR3 covers 13 residues.

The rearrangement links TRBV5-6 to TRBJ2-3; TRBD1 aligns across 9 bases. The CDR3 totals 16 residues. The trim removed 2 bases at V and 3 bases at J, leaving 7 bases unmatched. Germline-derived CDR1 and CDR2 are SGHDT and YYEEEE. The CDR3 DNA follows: TGTGCCAGCAGCTTATCCGGACAGGGGTCAACAGATACGCAGTATTTT. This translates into CASSLSGQGSTDTQYF.

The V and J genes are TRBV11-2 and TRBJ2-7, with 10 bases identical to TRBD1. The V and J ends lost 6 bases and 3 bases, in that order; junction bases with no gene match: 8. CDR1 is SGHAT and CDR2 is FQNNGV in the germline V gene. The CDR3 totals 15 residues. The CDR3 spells CASRETGGVIYEQYF. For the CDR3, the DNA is TGTGCCAGCAGGGAGACAGGGGGCGTCATCTACGAGCAGTACTTC.